Listed below are T cell receptor beta chains from one sample, sequenced in a study of blood T cell repertoires in COVID-19. Clones were sequenced by immunoSEQ multiplex PCR, and TCRdb holds only the in-frame ones, with some missing. The table includes about 240,000 clones, approximately 80% detected once. Source material: peripheral blood. All receptors derive from a woman in her seventies with acute or convalescent COVID-19. Both conserved end residues are part of each CDR3. A D gene is named only where the DNA matches it firmly. Part of the rows lack a size; the others show once, few, many or a class for expanded clones.

TRBV7-2,NA,TRBD1,TRBJ2-2,TGTGCCAGCAGGCGACAGGGGGCAGGCACCGGGGAGCTGTTTTTT,CASRRQGAGTGELFF
TRBV6-5,NA,TRBD1,TRBJ1-2,TGTGCCAGCAGTTACTCCGCAGGACAGGGGGGCTATGGCTACACCTTC,CASSYSAGQGGYGYTF
TRBV7-2,NA,TRBD2,TRBJ2-5,TGTGCCAGCAGCGCACTAGCGGGGAGACAAGAGACCCAGTACTTC,CASSALAGRQETQYF
TRBV29-1,NA,TRBD1,TRBJ1-1,TGCAGCGCCATAGACAGGGGGTCTGAAGCTTTCTTT,CSAIDRGSEAFF
TRBV30,NA,NA,TRBJ1-1,TGTGCCTGGAGTGTACGGACCGGGGGGGACACTGAAGCTTTCTTT,CAWSVRTGGDTEAFF
TRBV18,NA,TRBD1,TRBJ2-5,TGTGCCAGCTCACCCGGACAGGGGAAATATGAGACCCAGTACTTC,CASSPGQGKYETQYF
TRBV11-2,few,TRBD1,TRBJ2-1,TGTGCCAGCAGCTCGGACAGGGGTTGGAATGAGCAGTTCTTC,CASSSDRGWNEQFF
TRBV19,NA,TRBD1,TRBJ1-1,TGTGCCAGTAGTCCCCTGGACAGGGCGATCGCTTTCTTT,CASSPLDRAIAFF
TRBV3-1/TRBV3-2,NA,NA,TRBJ1-6,TGTGCCAGCAGGCAGGGGTACGGACCTGTTAATAATTCACCCCTCCACTTT,CASRQGYGPVNNSPLHF
TRBV5-4,NA,NA,TRBJ2-1,TGTGCCAGCAGCTCTCCAGGGGTTAATGAGCAGTTCTTC,CASSSPGVNEQFF
TRBV19,NA,TRBD1,TRBJ1-3,TGTGCCAGTAGTTCACCGGGACAGGGCTTATACTCTGGAAACACCATATATTTT,CASSSPGQGLYSGNTIYF
TRBV6-5,NA,NA,TRBJ1-3,TGTGCCAGCAGTTACTCTAAAGGGGACTCTGGAAACACCATATATTTT,CASSYSKGDSGNTIYF
TRBV27,few,NA,TRBJ1-1,TGTGCCAGCAGTTTCCGGGTGAACACTGAAGCTTTCTTT,CASSFRVNTEAFF
TRBV27,few,NA,TRBJ2-7,TGTGCCAGCAGGACAATAGGTGGTGTAGGCTACGAGCAGTACTTC,CASRTIGGVGYEQYF
TRBV18,NA,NA,TRBJ1-1,TGTGCCAGCTCACCCGGACAGAACACTGAAGCTTTCTTT,CASSPGQNTEAFF
TRBV29-1,NA,TRBD1,TRBJ1-1,TGCAGCGCCGACAGGGGGAACACTGAAGCTTTCTTT,CSADRGNTEAFF
TRBV19,NA,NA,TRBJ1-2,TGTGCCACCTTAGACAGGTCTCTTGGCTACACCTTC,CATLDRSLGYTF
TRBV29-1,NA,NA,TRBJ2-2,TGCAGCGCACTACAGGGAGCCACCGGGGAGCTGTTTTTT,CSALQGATGELFF
TRBV5-1,NA,TRBD1,TRBJ1-3,TGCGCCAGCAGCTCCACGACAGGGCCGGGAAACACCATATATTTT,CASSSTTGPGNTIYF
TRBV29-1,few,NA,TRBJ2-7,TGCAGCGTTGCATTTGGGGGAGGCGAGCAGTACTTC,CSVAFGGGEQYF
TRBV19,NA,TRBD1,TRBJ2-3,TGTGCCAGTAGTGCCGTCCGGGACAGGGGGCCTAGAGATACGCAGTATTTT,CASSAVRDRGPRDTQYF
TRBV7-2,NA,NA,TRBJ2-2,TGTGCCAGCAGCTTAGTCGGGGGTGCGAACACCGGGGAGCTGTTTTTT,CASSLVGGANTGELFF
TRBV3-1/TRBV3-2,once,NA,TRBJ1-2,TGTGCCAGCAGCCAAGATCTGGTGGCGGCGGGCTACACCTTC,CASSQDLVAAGYTF
TRBV29-1,NA,NA,TRBJ1-1,TGCAGCGTTAGTCGGTCCAACACTGAAGCTTTCTTT,CSVSRSNTEAFF
TRBV7-2,NA,NA,TRBJ2-2,TGTGCCAGCAGCCTACTTCTCGGGACCGGGGAGCTGTTTTTT,CASSLLLGTGELFF
TRBV5-1,once,NA,TRBJ1-5,TGCGCCAGCAGCTTGGAGCTGAATCAGCCCCAGCATTTT,CASSLELNQPQHF
TRBV10-3,NA,TRBD1,TRBJ1-5,TGTGCCACCGCAGGGGGTCAAAATCAGCCCCAGCATTTT,CATAGGQNQPQHF
TRBV12-3/TRBV12-4,few,NA,TRBJ1-5,TGTGCCAGCAGTCCAGGACAGAATCAGCCCCAGCATTTT,CASSPGQNQPQHF
TRBV9,NA,TRBD1,TRBJ2-6,TGTGCCAGCAGCGTAGATCCCTGGACAGGACACTCTGGGGCCAACGTCCTGACTTTC,CASSVDPWTGHSGANVLTF
TRBV4-2,NA,TRBD2,TRBJ2-3,TGTGCCAGCAGCCAGGGAGCGGGGGGGGTGGATACGCAGTATTTT,CASSQGAGGVDTQYF
TRBV27,NA,TRBD1,TRBJ1-6,TGTGCCAGCAGTTTATTCAATTGGTCCGGGACAGAGCTTAATTCACCCCTCCACTTT,CASSLFNWSGTELNSPLHF
TRBV30,NA,NA,TRBJ1-1,TGTGCCTGGAGTGTAGGGAGGAACACTGAAGCTTTCTTT,CAWSVGRNTEAFF
TRBV20-1,NA,NA,TRBJ2-7,TGCAGTGCTAGGGGGGCTTCCGAGCAGTACTTC,CSARGASEQYF
TRBV18,NA,TRBD2,TRBJ2-7,TGTGCCAGCTCACCTGGCGGGGGGCGAAACTACGAGCAGTACTTC,CASSPGGGRNYEQYF
TRBV29-1,NA,NA,TRBJ2-5,TGCAGCGTTGGTCGAGTCCAGGATGAGACCCAGTACTTC,CSVGRVQDETQYF
TRBV28,NA,NA,TRBJ1-2,TGTGCCAGCAGTTTTAGTAGGGGTCAGGGGGGCTACACCTTC,CASSFSRGQGGYTF
TRBV20-1,NA,NA,TRBJ1-1,TGCAGTGCTAGTCATGGGGCTTTAGGGAACACTGAAGCTTTCTTT,CSASHGALGNTEAFF
TRBV4-2,NA,TRBD2,TRBJ2-1,TGTGCCAGCAGCCAAACTAAGCGGGGGGGCTCCTACAATGAGCAGTTCTTC,CASSQTKRGGSYNEQFF
TRBV6-1,NA,TRBD1,TRBJ1-5,TGTGCCAGCAGTGAACAATCAGGAGGGGGCGATCAGCCCCAGCATTTT,CASSEQSGGGDQPQHF
TRBV3-1/TRBV3-2,NA,TRBD2,TRBJ2-7,TGTGCCAGCAGCCAAGACTGGTCAGGGGGACTAGCGGGGGGCTACGAGCAGTACTTC,CASSQDWSGGLAGGYEQYF
TRBV5-6,NA,TRBD1,TRBJ1-6,TGTGCCAGCAGCTCCACAGGGGCAAATTCACCCCTCCACTTT,CASSSTGANSPLHF
TRBV5-1,NA,TRBD1,TRBJ2-3,TGCGCCAGCAGCTTGTCTATCGGACAGGGGGAAGATACGCAGTATTTT,CASSLSIGQGEDTQYF
TRBV2,NA,NA,TRBJ1-1,TGTGCCAGCAGTGAGGGGGCGCTTGACACTGAAGCTTTCTTT,CASSEGALDTEAFF
TRBV7-2,NA,NA,TRBJ2-7,TGTGCCAGCAGCTCCCAAAGGACTGGAGCCTACGAGCAGTACTTC,CASSSQRTGAYEQYF
TRBV11-2,NA,NA,TRBJ2-1,TGTGCCAGCACCCTCCCCGGCAATGAGCAGTTCTTC,CASTLPGNEQFF